These 10 T cell receptor beta chains were sequenced from one sample in a study of blood T cell repertoires in COVID-19. TCRdb's copy holds only in-frame clones and misses some; the assay was immunoSEQ multiplex PCR. Of over 9,500 clones detected, 85% to 90% appear once; the ten largest clones hold roughly a fifth. Material: peripheral blood. Source of these receptors: a woman aged 60-70 years with active COVID-19.

The V gene is TRBV2, the J gene TRBJ2-7; TRBD2 agrees at 8 bases. The CDR3 sequence is 14 residues long. The V and J ends lost 11 bases and 2 bases, in that order; junction bases with no gene match: 11. CDR1 is SNHLY, CDR2 FYNNEI, per germline. The chain's CDR3 is CAGRRNGRAYEQYF. In DNA, the CDR3 is TGTGCCGGTCGGCGTAACGGGAGGGCCTACGAGCAGTACTTC.

This rearrangement joins TRBV4-2 to TRBJ1-2, with 7 positions matching TRBD1. This CDR3 comprises 19 residues. Germline loops: CDR1 LGHNA, CDR2 YNFKEQ. V lost 1 base and J lost 1; bases outside the gene matches: 15. The CDR3 region is CASSQGGGRDRRLNYGYTF. The CDR3 DNA reads as TGTGCCAGCAGCCAAGGGGGAGGCCGGGACAGACGTCTTAACTATGGCTACACCTTC.

This chain links TRBV11-3 with TRBJ2-1; a weak D match, TRBD1 (5 bases). Germline values: CDR1 SGHNT, CDR2 YENEEA. The CDR3 runs 14 residues. V lost 3 bases, J lost 5 bases, and 11 bases lay in between. The chain's CDR3 is CASSLTRTNNEQFF. CDR3 bases: TGTGCCAGCAGCTTGACGCGGACAAACAATGAGCAGTTCTTC.

The CDR3 region has the DNA TGTGCCAGTCTAGCGGGAGCAACAGATACGCAGTATTTT. Translation gives CASLAGATDTQYF. The chain couples TRBV3-1 (or the pseudogene TRBV3-2) to TRBJ2-3; TRBD2 matches 10 bases. Germline CDR1 and CDR2: LGHDT and YNNKEL (reference sequence). This CDR3 has 13 amino acids. V dropped 9 bases and J dropped 3; count of bases not matched to a gene: 3.

The J gene is TRBJ2-5, the V gene TRBV5-1; TRBD2 matches 10 bases. The CDR3 spans 18 residues. Germline assignment: CDR1 SGHRS and CDR2 YFSETQ. V trimming: 0 bases; J trimming: 1 base; junction bases outside the gene matches: 9. The CDR3, as DNA: TGCGCCAGCAGCTTGGTGGGAGCTAGCGGGAGAGGCCAAGAGACCCAGTACTTC. Residues: CASSLVGASGRGQETQYF.

This clone has only one observation. The gene calls are TRBV5-6 and TRBJ2-6; a possible D gene is TRBD1 (6 bases). The V end was cut by 2 bases, the J end by 2 bases, with 17 bases between. Per germline, CDR1 SGHDT and CDR2 YYEEEE. There are 18 residues in the CDR3. This CDR3 is CASSFGQGHLTGANVLTF. The CDR3 region has the DNA TGTGCCAGCAGCTTTGGTCAGGGACACTTAACTGGGGCCAACGTCCTGACTTTC.

The chain combines TRBV18 with TRBJ1-6; a weak D match, TRBD1 (5 bases). Trimming pared 5 bases from V and 13 bases from J, leaving 18 bases between. The CDR3 is made up of 14 amino acids. CDR1 is KGHSH and CDR2 is LQKENI in the germline V gene. The CDR3: CASSSDRSVRPLHF. In nucleotides, the CDR3 is TGTGCCAGCTCATCCGACAGAAGTGTTCGGCCCCTCCACTTT. Full variable domain (missing parts from reference TRBV18 and TRBJ1-6): NAGVMQNPRHLVRRRGQEARLRCSPMKGHSHVYWYRQLPEEGLKFMVYLQKENIIDESGMPKERFSAEFPKEGPSILRIQQVVRGDSAAYFCASSSDRSVRPLHFGNGTRLTVT.

This clone was observed a handful of times. V is TRBV3-1 (or the pseudogene TRBV3-2) and J is TRBJ1-2; 7 nucleotides line up with TRBD1. This CDR3 contains 15 residues. The ends lost 6 bases at V and 4 bases at J; junction bases unmatched: 11. The germline CDR1 and CDR2 sequences are LGHDT and YNNKEL (reference sequence). Here the CDR3 DNA reads TGTGCCAGCAGGGATACAGGGGATTTCGGCTATGGCTACACCTTC. Translating it yields CASRDTGDFGYGYTF.

The V call is TRBV11-3, the J call TRBJ2-2; TRBD1 matches at 8 bases. With V trimmed by 4 bases and J by 5 bases, 9 bases remained unmatched. The CDR3 is 16 residues long. Germline V gene sequence: CDR1 SGHNT, CDR2 YENEEA. DNA of the CDR3: TGTGCCAGCAGCTCCCCGGGACAGGCATGGACCGGGGAGCTGTTTTTT. Residues: CASSSPGQAWTGELFF.

The chain combines TRBV7-6 with TRBJ2-7; TRBD2 matches 8 bases. Trimming removed 0 bases from V and 2 bases from J; junction bases left unmatched: 3. The CDR3 totals 15 residues. Germline lookup yields CDR1 SGHVS and CDR2 FNYEAQ. CDR3 sequence: CASSLAGGRTYEQYF. The CDR3 coding sequence is TGTGCCAGCAGCTTAGCTGGCGGGAGGACCTACGAGCAGTACTTC.